This T cell receptor (beta chain) was sequenced during a study of shared clonotypes between healthy human individuals. Naive CD8 cells lacked CD45RO and underwent positive selection for CCR7, leaving out terminally differentiated effector memory CD45RA+ cells. This clone was detected once. At the deep level, the assay was run. TCRdb's copy holds only in-frame clones and misses some; the assay was immunoSEQ multiplex PCR. The sample yields about 600,000 clones, roughly 98% seen once. This CDR3 has 15 residues. The ends lost 11 bases at V and 7 bases at J; junction bases unmatched: 9. CDR1 is SNHLY and CDR2 is FYNNEI in the germline V gene.

Input material: naive CD8+ T cells sorted from blood. The rearrangement joins TRBV2 to TRBJ2-1; TRBD2 matches 15 bases. The TCR comes from a young man in good health. The chain's CDR3 is CAGFRGLAGGNEQFF. The CDR3 DNA sequence: TGTGCCGGGTTCCGGGGACTAGCGGGAGGAAATGAGCAGTTCTTC.